This T cell receptor beta chain was sequenced in a study of blood T cell repertoires in COVID-19 (dated by TCRdb to 2019 to 2021). General notes on the study: Collaborator samples came from the United States, Italy and Spain and covered acute and convalescent phases of COVID-19. Samples came from the ongoing ImmuneRACE study (first 160 participants) plus 1,254 subjects from 6 global collaborators. A de-identified subject ID, COVID-19 status, age in years and sex were almost always included in the sample metadata. The repertoires were released in a freely available public database intended as a resource for research on the immune response to SARS-CoV-2. Where available, HLA class I and class II types were taken from metadata supplied by the sample provider and were not determined by assay-based typing. Deeply sampled blood TCRbeta repertoires from subjects exposed to, actively infected with, or recovered from COVID-19 were included in the dataset. The material from the prospective study consisted of cDNA or gDNA derived from T cells, B-cell-depleted T cells, or PBMCs. Broader findings and caveats from the paper: The quantity of clinical and demographic metadata differed by source and by participant and was supplied without curation.

TCRbeta CDR3 regions were amplified from genomic DNA by means of the immunoSEQ Assay, a bias-controlled multiplex PCR. Concerning the study's data processing: The number of nucleated cells in each sample was estimated by amplification of reference gene primers within the assay. To quantify the absolute abundance of each unique TCRbeta CDR3 rearrangement, sequence reads were collapsed and filtered. For each sample, productive Simpson clonality was calculated as the square root of Simpson's diversity index over productive rearrangements. TCRdb obtained this table from immuneACCESS and retained in-frame rearrangements with V and J assigned. These tables miss some clones; where compared with another copy, unresolved V genes account for less than half of the shortfall, and the remainder is unexplained. That table gives V, J and clone size, and the DNA gave D and trimming. This sample has 280,000 or so clones in its table, and roughly 88% of those were observed once. The top ten clonotypes cover about 8.6% of the sample.

The CDR3 numbers 16 residues from cysteine through phenylalanine. Of the read, only the CDR3 DNA is kept; its 48 bases are in frame from base 1. CDR1 and CDR2 are drawn from the germline V gene: SGHTA, FQGNSA. Compared with germline, V lacks 3 bases and J lacks 4 bases; bases without a gene match: 8. Collaborating institutions collected whole blood in K2EDTA tubes following their own protocols. Collaborator samples were shipped for TCRbeta analysis as frozen whole blood, isolated PBMCs, or DNA extracted from either sample type. This clone was counted a single time. The target of this receptor is not known. No per-base quality is available; no much larger clone lies one base away.

Source material: peripheral blood. The TCR comes from a man between 18 and 29 years old with active or convalescent COVID-19. This chain joins TRBV7-2 to TRBJ2-7, with 11 junctional bases fitting TRBD1. Read as DNA, the sequence is TGTGCCAGCAGCTTCCAGCCGGGACAGGGGGGATACGAGCAGTACTTC. This codes for CASSFQPGQGGYEQYF.